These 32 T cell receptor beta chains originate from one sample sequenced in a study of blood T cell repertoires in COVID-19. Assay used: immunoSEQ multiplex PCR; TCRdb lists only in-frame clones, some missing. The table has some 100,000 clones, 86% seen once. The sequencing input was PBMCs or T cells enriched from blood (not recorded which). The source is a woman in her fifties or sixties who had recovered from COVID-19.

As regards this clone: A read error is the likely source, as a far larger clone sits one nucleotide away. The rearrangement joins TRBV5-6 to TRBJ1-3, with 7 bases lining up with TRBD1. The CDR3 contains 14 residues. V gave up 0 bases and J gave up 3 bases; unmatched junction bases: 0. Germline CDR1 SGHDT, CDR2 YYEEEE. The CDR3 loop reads CASSLGTGGNTIYF. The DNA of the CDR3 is TGTGCCAGCAGCTTGGGGACAGGTGGAAACACCATATATTTT.

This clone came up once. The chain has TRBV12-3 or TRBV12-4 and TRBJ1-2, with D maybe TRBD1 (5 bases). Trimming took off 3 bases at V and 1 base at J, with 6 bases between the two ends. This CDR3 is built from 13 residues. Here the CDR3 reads CASSFQGNYGYTF. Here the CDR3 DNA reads TGTGCCAGCAGTTTTCAGGGTAACTATGGCTACACCTTC.

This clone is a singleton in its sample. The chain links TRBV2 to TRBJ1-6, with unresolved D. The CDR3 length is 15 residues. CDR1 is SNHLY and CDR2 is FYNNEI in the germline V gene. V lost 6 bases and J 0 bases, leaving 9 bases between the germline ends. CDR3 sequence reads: CASRARSSYNSPLHF. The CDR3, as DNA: TGTGCCAGCAGGGCACGGAGCTCCTATAATTCACCCCTCCACTTT.

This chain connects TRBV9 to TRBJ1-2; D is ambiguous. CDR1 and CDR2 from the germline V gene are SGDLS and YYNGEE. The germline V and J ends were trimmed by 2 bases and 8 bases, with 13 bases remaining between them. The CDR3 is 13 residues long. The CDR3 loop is CASSVGERKGYTF. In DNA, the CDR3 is TGTGCCAGCAGCGTCGGGGAGAGGAAAGGCTACACCTTC.

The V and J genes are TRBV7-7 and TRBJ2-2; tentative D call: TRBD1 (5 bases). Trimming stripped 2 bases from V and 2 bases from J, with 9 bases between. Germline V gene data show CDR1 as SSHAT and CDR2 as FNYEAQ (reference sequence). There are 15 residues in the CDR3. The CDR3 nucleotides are TGTGCCAGCAGCTTACAGGGTCGCAACACCGGGGAGCTGTTTTTT. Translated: CASSLQGRNTGELFF.

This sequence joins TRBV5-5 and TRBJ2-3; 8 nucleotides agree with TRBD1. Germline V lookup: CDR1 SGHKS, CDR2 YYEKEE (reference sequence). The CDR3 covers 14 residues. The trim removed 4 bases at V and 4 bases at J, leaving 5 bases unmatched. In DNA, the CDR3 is TGTGCCAGCAGCCGGACAGGGTTCGCAGATACGCAGTATTTT. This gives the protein CASSRTGFADTQYF.

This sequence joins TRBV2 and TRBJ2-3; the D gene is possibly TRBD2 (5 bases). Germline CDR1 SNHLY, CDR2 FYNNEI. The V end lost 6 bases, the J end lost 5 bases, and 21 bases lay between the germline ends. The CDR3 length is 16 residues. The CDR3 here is CASSRQLVTAGDTQYF. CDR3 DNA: TGTGCCAGCAGCCGGCAACTAGTTACCGCGGGAGATACGCAGTATTTT.

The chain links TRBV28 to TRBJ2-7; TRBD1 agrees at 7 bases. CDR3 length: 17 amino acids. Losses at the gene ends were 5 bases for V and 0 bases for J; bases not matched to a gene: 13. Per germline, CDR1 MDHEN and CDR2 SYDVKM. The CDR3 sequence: CASSRDSPSQISYEQYF. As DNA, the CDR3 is TGTGCCAGCAGTCGGGACAGCCCCAGTCAAATCTCCTACGAGCAGTACTTC.

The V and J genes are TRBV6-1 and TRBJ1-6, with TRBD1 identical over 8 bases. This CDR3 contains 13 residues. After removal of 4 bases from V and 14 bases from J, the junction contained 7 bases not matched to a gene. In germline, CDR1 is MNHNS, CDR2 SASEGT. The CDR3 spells CASSGTLDRALHF. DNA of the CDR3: TGTGCCAGCAGTGGGACACTGGACAGGGCCCTCCACTTT.

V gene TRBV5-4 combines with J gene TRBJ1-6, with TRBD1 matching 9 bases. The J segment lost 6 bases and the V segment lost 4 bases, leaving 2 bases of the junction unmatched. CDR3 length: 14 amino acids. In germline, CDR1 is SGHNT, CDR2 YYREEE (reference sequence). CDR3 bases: TGTGCCAGCAGCAAGACAGGGGGTAATTCACCCCTCCACTTT. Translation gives CASSKTGGNSPLHF. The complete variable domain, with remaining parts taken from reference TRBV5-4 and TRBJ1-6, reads ETGVTQSPTHLIKTRGQQVTLRCSSQSGHNTVSWYQQALGQGPQFIFQYYREEENGRGNFPPRFSGLQFPNYSSELNVNALELDDSALYLCASSKTGGNSPLHFGNGTRLTVT.

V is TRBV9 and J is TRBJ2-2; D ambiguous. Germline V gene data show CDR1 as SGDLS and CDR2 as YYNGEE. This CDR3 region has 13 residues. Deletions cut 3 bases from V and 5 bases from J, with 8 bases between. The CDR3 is CASSAPRTGELFF. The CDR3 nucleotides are TGTGCCAGCAGCGCCCCCAGGACCGGGGAGCTGTTTTTT. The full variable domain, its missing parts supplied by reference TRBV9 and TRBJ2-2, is DSGVTQTPKHLITATGQRVTLRCSPRSGDLSVYWYQQSLDQGLQFLIQYYNGEERAKGNILERFSAQQFPDLHSELNLSSLELGDSALYFCASSAPRTGELFFGEGSRLTVL.

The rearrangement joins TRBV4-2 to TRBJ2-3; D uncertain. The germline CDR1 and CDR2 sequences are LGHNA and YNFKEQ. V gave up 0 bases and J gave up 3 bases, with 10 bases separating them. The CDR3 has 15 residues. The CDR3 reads CASSQEGSSTDTQYF. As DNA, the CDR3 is TGTGCCAGCAGCCAAGAGGGCTCCTCTACAGATACGCAGTATTTT.

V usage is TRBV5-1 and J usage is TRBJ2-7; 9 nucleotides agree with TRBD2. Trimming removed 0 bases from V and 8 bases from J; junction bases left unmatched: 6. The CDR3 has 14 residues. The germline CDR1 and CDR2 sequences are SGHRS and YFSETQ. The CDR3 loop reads CASSLASGRNKQYF. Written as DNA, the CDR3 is TGCGCCAGCAGCTTGGCGAGCGGGAGGAACAAGCAGTACTTC. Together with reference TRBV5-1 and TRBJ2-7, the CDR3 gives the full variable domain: KAGVTQTPRYLIKTRGQQVTLSCSPISGHRSVSWYQQTPGQGLQFLFEYFSETQRNKGNFPGRFSGRQFSNSRSEMNVSTLELGDSALYLCASSLASGRNKQYFGPGTRLTVT.

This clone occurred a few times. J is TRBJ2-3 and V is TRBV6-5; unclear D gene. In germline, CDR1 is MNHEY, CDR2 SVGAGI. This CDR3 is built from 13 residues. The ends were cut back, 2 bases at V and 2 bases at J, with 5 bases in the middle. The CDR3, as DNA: TGTGCCAGCAGTTACGCGCTCACAGATACGCAGTATTTT. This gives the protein CASSYALTDTQYF.

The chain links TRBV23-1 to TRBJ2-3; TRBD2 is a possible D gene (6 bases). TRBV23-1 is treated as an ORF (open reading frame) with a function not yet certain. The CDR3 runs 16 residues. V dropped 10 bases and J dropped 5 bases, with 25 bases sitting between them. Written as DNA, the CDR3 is TGCGCCACTGAGGTTCGCGGGGAACCGTCTGTAGATACGCAGTATTTT. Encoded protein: CATEVRGEPSVDTQYF.

CDR3 nucleotides: TGTGCCAGCAGCGTAAGTATCGGGAATAGTGCAGAATACAATGAGCAGTTCTTC. It translates to CASSVSIGNSAEYNEQFF. This chain uses TRBV9 with TRBJ2-1, with D possibly matching TRBD2 (5 bases). Germline CDR1 and CDR2: SGDLS and YYNGEE. The V end was cut by 1 base, the J end by 4 bases, with 21 bases between. CDR3 length equals 18 residues.

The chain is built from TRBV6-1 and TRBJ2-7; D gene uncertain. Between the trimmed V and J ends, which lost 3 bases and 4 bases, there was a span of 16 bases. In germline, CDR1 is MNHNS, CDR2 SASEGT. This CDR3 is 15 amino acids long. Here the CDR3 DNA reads TGTGCCAGCAGTGAGGAACGGCGGATAAAATACGAGCAGTACTTC. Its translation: CASSEERRIKYEQYF.

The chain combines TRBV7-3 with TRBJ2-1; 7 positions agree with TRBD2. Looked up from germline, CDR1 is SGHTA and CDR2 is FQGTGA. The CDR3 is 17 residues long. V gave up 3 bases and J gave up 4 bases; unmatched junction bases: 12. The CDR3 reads CASSLRGGAGLYNEQFF. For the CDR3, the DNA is TGTGCCAGCAGCTTGCGCGGGGGTGCGGGCCTATACAATGAGCAGTTCTTC.

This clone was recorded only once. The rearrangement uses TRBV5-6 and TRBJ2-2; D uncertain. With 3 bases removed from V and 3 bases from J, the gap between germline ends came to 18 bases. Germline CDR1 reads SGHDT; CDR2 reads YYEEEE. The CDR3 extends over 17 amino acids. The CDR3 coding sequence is TGTGCCAGCAGCTCCCAACCGGGTCCTTCTTACACCGGGGAGCTGTTTTTT. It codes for CASSSQPGPSYTGELFF.

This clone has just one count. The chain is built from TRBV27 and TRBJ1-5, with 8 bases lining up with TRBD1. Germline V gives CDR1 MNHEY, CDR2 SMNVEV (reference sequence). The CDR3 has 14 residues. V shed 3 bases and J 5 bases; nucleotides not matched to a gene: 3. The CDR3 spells CASSFGTGYQPQHF. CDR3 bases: TGTGCCAGCAGTTTCGGGACAGGTTATCAGCCCCAGCATTTT.

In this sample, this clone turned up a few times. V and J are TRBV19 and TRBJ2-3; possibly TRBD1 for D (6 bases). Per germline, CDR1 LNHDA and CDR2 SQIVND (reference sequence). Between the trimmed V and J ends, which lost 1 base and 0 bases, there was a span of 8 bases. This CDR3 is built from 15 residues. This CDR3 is CASSIAGTSTDTQYF. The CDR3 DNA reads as TGTGCCAGTAGTATAGCGGGGACAAGCACAGATACGCAGTATTTT.

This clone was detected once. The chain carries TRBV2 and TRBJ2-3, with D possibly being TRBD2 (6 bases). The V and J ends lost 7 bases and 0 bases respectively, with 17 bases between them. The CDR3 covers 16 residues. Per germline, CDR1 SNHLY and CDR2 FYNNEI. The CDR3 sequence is CASTVQAGLSTDTQYF. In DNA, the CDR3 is TGTGCCAGCACTGTACAGGCGGGGCTTAGCACAGATACGCAGTATTTT.

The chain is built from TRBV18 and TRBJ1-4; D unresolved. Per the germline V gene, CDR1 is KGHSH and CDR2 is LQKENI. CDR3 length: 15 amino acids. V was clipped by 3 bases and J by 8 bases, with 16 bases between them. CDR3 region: CASSPRQSFVEKLFF. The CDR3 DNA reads TGTGCCAGCTCACCTCGCCAGTCGTTCGTAGAAAAACTGTTTTTT.

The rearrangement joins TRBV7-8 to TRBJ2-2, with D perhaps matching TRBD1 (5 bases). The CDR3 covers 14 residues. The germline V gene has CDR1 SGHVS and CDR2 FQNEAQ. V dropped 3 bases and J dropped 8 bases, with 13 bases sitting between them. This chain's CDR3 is CASSFIVRTGELFF. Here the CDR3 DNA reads TGTGCCAGCAGCTTCATTGTTCGGACAGGGGAGCTGTTTTTT.

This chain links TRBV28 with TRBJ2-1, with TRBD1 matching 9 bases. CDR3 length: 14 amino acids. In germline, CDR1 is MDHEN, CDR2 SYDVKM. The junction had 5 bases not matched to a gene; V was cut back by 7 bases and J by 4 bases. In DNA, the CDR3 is TGTGCCAGCATGGTAGGACAGGGGTACAATGAGCAGTTCTTC. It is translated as CASMVGQGYNEQFF.

The CDR3 coding sequence is TGTGCCAGCAGACGGACAGGGGGTGGGCAGCCCCAGCATTTT. Amino acids: CASRRTGGGQPQHF. The V and J genes are TRBV27 and TRBJ1-5; 10 nucleotides align to TRBD1. CDR1 and CDR2 (germline): MNHEY, SMNVEV (reference sequence). Losses at the gene ends were 6 bases for V and 7 bases for J; bases not matched to a gene: 6. The CDR3 length is 14 residues.

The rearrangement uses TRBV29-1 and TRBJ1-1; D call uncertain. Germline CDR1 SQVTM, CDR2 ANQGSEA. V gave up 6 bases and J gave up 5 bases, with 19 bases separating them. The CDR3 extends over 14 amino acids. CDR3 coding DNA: TGCAGCGTCTGGAGTTTTTTGACCGCAACTGAAGCTTTCTTT. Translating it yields CSVWSFLTATEAFF. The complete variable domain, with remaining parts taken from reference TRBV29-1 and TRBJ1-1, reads SAVISQKPSRDICQRGTSLTIQCQVDSQVTMMFWYRQQPGQSLTLIATANQGSEATYESGFVIDKFPISRPNLTFSTLTVSNMSPEDSSIYLCSVWSFLTATEAFFGQGTRLTVV.

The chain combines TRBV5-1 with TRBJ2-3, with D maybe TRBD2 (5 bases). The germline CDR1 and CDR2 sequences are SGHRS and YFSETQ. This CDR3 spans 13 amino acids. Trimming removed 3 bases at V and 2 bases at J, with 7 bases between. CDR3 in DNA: TGCGCCAGCAGCTCCGGGGTCACAGATACGCAGTATTTT. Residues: CASSSGVTDTQYF.

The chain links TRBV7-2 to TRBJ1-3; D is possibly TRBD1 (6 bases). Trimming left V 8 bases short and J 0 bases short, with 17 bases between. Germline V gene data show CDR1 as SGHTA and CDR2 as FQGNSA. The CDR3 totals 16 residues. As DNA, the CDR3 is TGTGCCAGCCCCCAGGGGACCACCGACTCTGGAAACACCATATATTTT. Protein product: CASPQGTTDSGNTIYF.

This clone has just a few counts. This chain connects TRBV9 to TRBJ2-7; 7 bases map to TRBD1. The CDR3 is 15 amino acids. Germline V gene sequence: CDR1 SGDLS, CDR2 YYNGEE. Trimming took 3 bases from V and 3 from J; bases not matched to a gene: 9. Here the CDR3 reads CASSEHGQAYYEQYF. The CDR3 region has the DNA TGTGCCAGCAGCGAGCACGGACAGGCATACTACGAGCAGTACTTC.

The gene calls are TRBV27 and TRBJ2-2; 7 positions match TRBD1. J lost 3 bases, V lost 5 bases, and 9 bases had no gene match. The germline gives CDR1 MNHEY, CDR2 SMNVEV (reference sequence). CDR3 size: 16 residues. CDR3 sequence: CASSVRDRVYTGELFF. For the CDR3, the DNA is TGTGCCAGCAGTGTACGAGACAGGGTGTACACCGGGGAGCTGTTTTTT.

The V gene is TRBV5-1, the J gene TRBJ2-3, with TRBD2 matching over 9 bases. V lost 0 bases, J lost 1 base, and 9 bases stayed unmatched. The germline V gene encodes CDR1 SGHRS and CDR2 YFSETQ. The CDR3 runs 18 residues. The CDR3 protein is CASSLGLAGAGGTDTQYF. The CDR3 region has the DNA TGCGCCAGCAGCTTGGGATTAGCGGGGGCCGGGGGCACAGATACGCAGTATTTT.